A single sample gave rise to the 32 T cell receptor beta chains below, sequenced in a study of shared clonotypes between healthy human individuals. Sequencing was performed with immunoSEQ multiplex PCR; in TCRdb, only in-frame clones are kept and a portion is missing. This table has hundreds of thousands of clones, about three quarters appearing once. Sequencing was done on a sample of memory CD4+ T cells sorted from blood. Subset indicated: CD45RA-negative fraction. Receptor source: a woman in her twenties or thirties in good health.

CDR3 nucleotide sequence: TGTGCCAGCAGCTTGAGCGGGGAGCCTAATGAAAAACTGTTTTTT. This codes for CASSLSGEPNEKLFF. The rearrangement uses TRBV28 and TRBJ1-4; D is unresolved. V lost 6 bases and J 3 bases, leaving 14 bases between the germline ends. CDR3 length: 15 residues. Germline CDR1 reads MDHEN; CDR2 reads SYDVKM.

J is TRBJ2-7 and V is TRBV7-2; possible D gene TRBD2, 6 bases. V lost 0 bases to trimming and J lost 3 bases, with 6 bases between them. Germline values: CDR1 SGHTA, CDR2 FQGNSA. The CDR3 extends over 13 amino acids. In DNA form, the CDR3 reads TGTGCCAGCAGCTTAGCGACTAGCTACGAGCAGTACTTC. It is translated as CASSLATSYEQYF.

The rearrangement links TRBV5-4 to TRBJ1-1; D is unresolved. CDR1 is SGHNT and CDR2 is YYREEE in the germline V gene (reference sequence). This CDR3 contains 15 residues. Trimming stripped 4 bases from V and 8 bases from J, with 21 bases between. This chain's CDR3 is CASSQDGPIRSEAFF. DNA for the CDR3: TGTGCCAGCAGCCAAGATGGTCCCATAAGATCCGAAGCTTTCTTT.

This chain uses TRBV28 with TRBJ2-7; D is possibly TRBD2 (6 bases). There are 14 residues in the CDR3. Germline CDR1 MDHEN, CDR2 SYDVKM. V was pared by 6 bases and J by 0 bases, with 12 bases between. The DNA for the CDR3 is TGTGCCAGCAGCGTCTTTAGCGGCTCCTACGAGCAGTACTTC. Protein: CASSVFSGSYEQYF.

Worth noting for this clone: Other DNA sequences in the same sample also yield this CDR3. The chain carries TRBV9 and TRBJ2-7; 8 bases are a match to TRBD1. CDR3 length: 14 residues. Trimming cost V 2 bases and J 4 bases; bases outside gene matches: 5. Germline values: CDR1 SGDLS, CDR2 YYNGEE. The CDR3 DNA reads as TGTGCCAGCAGCGTCGGACAGGGTTGGTACGAGCAGTACTTC. Protein sequence: CASSVGQGWYEQYF.

The chain has TRBV28 and TRBJ2-7, with D unresolved. The germline gives CDR1 MDHEN, CDR2 SYDVKM. V was trimmed by 5 bases and J by 3 bases, leaving 5 bases between them. The CDR3 length is 11 residues. For the CDR3, the DNA is TGTGCCAGCAGTGCAATCTACGAGCAGTACTTC. Amino acids: CASSAIYEQYF.

The chain employs TRBV19 and TRBJ1-5; D is unresolved. The CDR3 has 17 amino acids. Germline assignment: CDR1 LNHDA and CDR2 SQIVND (reference sequence). Trimming stripped 1 base from V and 2 bases from J, with 15 bases between. This chain's CDR3 is CASSIGPSGVGNQPQHF. The CDR3, as DNA: TGTGCCAGTAGTATAGGCCCCTCCGGGGTGGGCAATCAGCCCCAGCATTTT.

In this sample, this clone turned up a few times. The V call is TRBV27, the J call TRBJ2-1, with TRBD2 as a possible D gene (5 bases). V lost 3 bases to trimming and J lost 5 bases, with 14 bases between them. The CDR3 consists of 15 residues. Germline V gene data show CDR1 as MNHEY and CDR2 as SMNVEV (reference sequence). The CDR3 bases are TGTGCCAGCAGTTTCAGGTCTAGCCTACACAATGAGCAGTTCTTC. Protein: CASSFRSSLHNEQFF.

The rearrangement uses TRBV7-9 and TRBJ1-5; maybe TRBD1 (5 bases). This CDR3 is built from 13 residues. In germline, CDR1 is SEHNR, CDR2 FQNEAQ (reference sequence). V dropped 3 bases and J dropped 9 bases, with 12 bases sitting between them. CDR3 DNA: TGTGCCAGCAGCTTGGGGGGTCACGGGCCCCAGCATTTT. Translating gives CASSLGGHGPQHF.

V gene TRBV7-9 combines with J gene TRBJ2-3; 8 positions agree with TRBD1. Germline CDR1 SEHNR, CDR2 FQNEAQ (reference sequence). J was trimmed by 0 bases and V by 5 bases; bases with no gene match: 10. The CDR3 is 17 amino acids. CDR3 nucleotides: TGTGCCAGCAGCGGAAGCCGGGACAGGCGGAGCACAGATACGCAGTATTTT. Translation: CASSGSRDRRSTDTQYF.

As regards this clone: Additional DNA sequences in this sample encode the identical CDR3. V is TRBV5-1 and J is TRBJ2-7; the match to TRBD2 covers 7 bases. The CDR3 runs to 16 residues. J was trimmed by 1 base and V by 0 bases; bases with no gene match: 7. The V gene's germline CDR1 is SGHRS and CDR2 YFSETQ. The CDR3 nucleotides read TGCGCCAGCAGCTTGGTCCGGGCTAGCGGATCCTACGAGCAGTACTTC. Translated: CASSLVRASGSYEQYF.

V is TRBV2 and J is TRBJ1-6; 11 bases are shared with TRBD1. J lost 8 bases, V lost 5 bases, and 8 bases had no gene match. Germline lookup yields CDR1 SNHLY and CDR2 FYNNEI. The CDR3 consists of 16 residues. The CDR3 DNA reads TGTGCCAGCAGTAGAGGACAGGGGGCGAAACATTCACCCCTCCACTTT. Protein sequence: CASSRGQGAKHSPLHF.

This chain uses TRBV19 with TRBJ1-2, with D uncertain. The ends were cut back, 2 bases at V and 8 bases at J, with 15 bases in the middle. There are 14 residues in the CDR3. Germline V lookup: CDR1 LNHDA, CDR2 SQIVND (reference sequence). CDR3 loop: CASSIPLGGRGYTF. As DNA, the CDR3 is TGTGCCAGTAGTATACCCTTGGGAGGACGAGGCTACACCTTC.

The table lists this clone with a few counts. The V and J genes are TRBV18 and TRBJ2-7; TRBD2 matches 10 bases. This CDR3 is 14 amino acids long. Per germline, CDR1 KGHSH and CDR2 LQKENI. V dropped 1 base and J dropped 11; count of bases not matched to a gene: 8. CDR3 DNA sequence: TGTGCCAGCTCACCACAGCGGGAGGGCCATCCGGAGTACTTC. It translates to CASSPQREGHPEYF.

The chain uses TRBV6-6 and TRBJ1-4; 7 bases line up with TRBD1. Trimming removed 5 bases from V and 7 bases from J; junction bases left unmatched: 7. Germline values: CDR1 MNHNY, CDR2 SVGAGI (reference sequence). The CDR3 is 14 residues long. CDR3: CASSRQGSGEKLFF. The CDR3 DNA reads TGTGCCAGCAGTAGACAGGGATCGGGTGAAAAACTGTTTTTT.

This chain links TRBV30 with TRBJ1-4; D possibly corresponds to TRBD1 (6 bases). The CDR3 covers 13 residues. Germline CDR1 GTSNPN, CDR2 SVGIG (reference sequence). V was shortened by 4 bases and J by 5 bases, with 11 bases between the two germline ends. The CDR3 DNA is TGTGCCTGGACAGGACAGCCGAATGAAAAACTGTTTTTT. Protein product: CAWTGQPNEKLFF.

The chain employs TRBV21-1 and TRBJ2-7; TRBD1 is the table's D call and was not checked against the DNA. TRBV21-1 is termed a pseudogene. The CDR3 contains 14 residues. CDR3 region: CASSTWDTLYEQYF. The CDR3 region has the DNA TGTGCCAGCAGCACATGGGACACACTCTACGAGCAGTACTTC.

The table lists this clone with a few counts. This chain links TRBV12-5 with TRBJ2-3, with TRBD1 matching 9 bases. This CDR3 contains 16 residues. After removal of 5 bases from V and 4 bases from J, the junction contained 10 bases not matched to a gene. The V gene's germline CDR1 is LGHNT and CDR2 FRNRAP. The CDR3 coding sequence is TGTGCTAGTGGTCCCCACACGGGACAGGGTGCAGATACGCAGTATTTT. This gives the protein CASGPHTGQGADTQYF.

This clone occurred many times. The chain joins TRBV9 to TRBJ2-2, with TRBD2 matching 7 bases. J gave up 2 bases and V 3 bases, and 1 base lay outside the gene matches. CDR1 and CDR2 from the germline V gene are SGDLS and YYNGEE. This CDR3 is built from 14 residues. Here the CDR3 reads CASSERGNTGELFF. DNA of the CDR3: TGTGCCAGCAGCGAGCGGGGAAACACCGGGGAGCTGTTTTTT.

The rearrangement uses TRBV28 and TRBJ2-7; 11 bases are shared with TRBD2. Germline values: CDR1 MDHEN, CDR2 SYDVKM. V dropped 6 bases and J dropped 2; count of bases not matched to a gene: 9. The CDR3 loop spans 16 amino acids. The CDR3 nucleotides read TGTGCCAGCAGGCCGGGGCTAGCGGGAGGCACCTACGAGCAGTACTTC. Translation gives CASRPGLAGGTYEQYF.

The chain has TRBV2 and TRBJ1-2; a weak D match, TRBD1 (6 bases). The V and J ends lost 6 bases and 2 bases respectively, with 13 bases between them. The CDR3 runs 14 residues. Germline CDR1 reads SNHLY; CDR2 reads FYNNEI. The CDR3 DNA reads as TGTGCCAGCAGCGCTACTACAGGGAACTATGGCTACACCTTC. Amino acids: CASSATTGNYGYTF.

This clone showed up just once. This chain uses TRBV7-9 with TRBJ1-1, with D tentatively TRBD1 (6 bases). This CDR3 spans 16 amino acids. The V and J ends lost 1 base and 1 base respectively, with 13 bases between them. Germline lookup yields CDR1 SEHNR and CDR2 FQNEAQ (reference sequence). In DNA, the CDR3 is TGTGCCAGCAGCTTAGGGCCCGAACAGGGGAACACTGAAGCTTTCTTT. It yields the protein CASSLGPEQGNTEAFF. Filled out from reference TRBV7-9 and TRBJ1-1, the complete variable domain reads DTGVSQNPRHKITKRGQNVTFRCDPISEHNRLYWYRQTLGQGPEFLTYFQNEAQLEKSRLLSDRFSAERPKGSFSTLEIQRTEQGDSAMYLCASSLGPEQGNTEAFFGQGTRLTVV.

This chain uses TRBV4-2 with TRBJ2-1; 12 bases fit TRBD2. The CDR3 runs 16 residues. V dropped 3 bases and J dropped 7; count of bases not matched to a gene: 7. Germline CDR1 LGHNA, CDR2 YNFKEQ. CDR3 loop: CASSHKLAGGRNEQFF. CDR3 nucleotides: TGTGCCAGCAGCCACAAACTAGCGGGAGGTCGGAATGAGCAGTTCTTC.

CDR3 nucleotides: TGTGCCAGCAGCTTATTTCACAGGGAGAAGGCAAAGACCCAGTACTTC. Translation gives CASSLFHREKAKTQYF. V gene TRBV7-6 combines with J gene TRBJ2-5, with D possibly being TRBD1 (6 bases). Looked up from germline, CDR1 is SGHVS and CDR2 is FNYEAQ. Trimming took off 2 bases at V and 6 bases at J, with 19 bases between the two ends. CDR3 length equals 16 residues. Filled out from reference TRBV7-6 and TRBJ2-5, the complete variable domain reads GAGVSQSPRYKVTKRGQDVALRCDPISGHVSLYWYRQALGQGPEFLTYFNYEAQQDKSGLPNDRFSAERPEGSISTLTIQRTEQRDSAMYRCASSLFHREKAKTQYFGPGTRLLVL.

The chain recombines TRBV2 with TRBJ2-7; D remains ambiguous. Germline CDR1 is SNHLY and CDR2 is FYNNEI. This CDR3 comprises 12 residues. Trimming shortened V by 6 bases and J by 3 bases, and 9 bases separated the two germline ends. The CDR3 reads CASSMENYEQYF. The CDR3 DNA reads TGTGCCAGCAGCATGGAGAACTACGAGCAGTACTTC.

The chain combines TRBV5-1 with TRBJ2-1; TRBD2 might be the D (5 bases). V was trimmed by 2 bases and J by 7 bases, leaving 16 bases between them. The CDR3 has 15 residues. Looked up from germline, CDR1 is SGHRS and CDR2 is YFSETQ. The CDR3 bases are TGCGCCAGCAGCTTTCCTAGCTCTAGTTCGAATGAGCAGTTCTTC. Translating it yields CASSFPSSSSNEQFF.

The chain recombines TRBV28 with TRBJ1-1, with 7 nucleotides matching TRBD1. Germline V lookup: CDR1 MDHEN, CDR2 SYDVKM. The length of the CDR3 is 13 residues. Trimming removed 5 bases from V and 10 bases from J; junction bases left unmatched: 10. The CDR3 nucleotides read TGTGCCAGCAGTCCGAGCCAGACAGGGAGAGCTTTCTTT. It is translated as CASSPSQTGRAFF.

The table lists this clone with many counts. The chain is built from TRBV5-1 and TRBJ1-1; D unclear. This CDR3 is built from 13 residues. Trimming shortened V by 0 bases and J by 6 bases, and 9 bases separated the two germline ends. Germline CDR1 SGHRS, CDR2 YFSETQ. CDR3 sequence: CASSLETRAEAFF. CDR3 sequence (DNA): TGCGCCAGCAGCTTGGAGACTCGGGCTGAAGCTTTCTTT. Based on the CDR3 plus reference TRBV5-1 and TRBJ1-1, the full variable domain is KAGVTQTPRYLIKTRGQQVTLSCSPISGHRSVSWYQQTPGQGLQFLFEYFSETQRNKGNFPGRFSGRQFSNSRSEMNVSTLELGDSALYLCASSLETRAEAFFGQGTRLTVV.

The V call is TRBV5-1, the J call TRBJ2-7, with 10 nucleotides matching TRBD2. The V and J ends lost 3 bases and 3 bases, in that order; junction bases with no gene match: 6. The CDR3 is made up of 15 amino acids. In germline, CDR1 is SGHRS, CDR2 YFSETQ. The CDR3 coding sequence is TGCGCCAGCAGCTCCGGGACTAGCGATTACTACGAGCAGTACTTC. This translates into CASSSGTSDYYEQYF.

The J gene is TRBJ2-7, the V gene TRBV19; tentatively, D is TRBD1 (5 bases). This CDR3 is 13 amino acids long. The germline V and J ends were trimmed by 3 bases and 6 bases, with 12 bases remaining between them. The V gene's germline CDR1 is LNHDA and CDR2 SQIVND (reference sequence). CDR3 residues: CASSINEGAEQYF. The DNA of the CDR3 is TGTGCCAGTAGTATTAACGAAGGGGCCGAGCAGTACTTC.

The V call is TRBV25-1, the J call TRBJ2-3; D is possibly TRBD1 (5 bases). The CDR3 has 14 residues. Between the trimmed V and J ends, which lost 2 bases and 2 bases, there was a span of 8 bases. Germline V lookup: CDR1 MGHDK, CDR2 SYGVNS. The CDR3 DNA follows: TGTGCCAGCAGTGAAGACAGCTTCACAGATACGCAGTATTTT. This encodes CASSEDSFTDTQYF. The whole variable domain, remainder taken from reference TRBV25-1 and TRBJ2-3, is EADIYQTPRYLVIGTGKKITLECSQTMGHDKMYWYQQDPGMELHLIHYSYGVNSTEKGDLSSESTVSRIRTEHFPLTLESARPSHTSQYLCASSEDSFTDTQYFGPGTRLTVL.

The CDR3: CASSSLRGGTEAFF. CDR3 coding DNA: TGTGCCAGCAGCTCCCTACGAGGGGGCACTGAAGCTTTCTTT. The chain employs TRBV7-2 and TRBJ1-1; maybe TRBD1 (6 bases). CDR1 and CDR2 from the germline V gene are SGHTA and FQGNSA. The CDR3 totals 14 residues. V lost 4 bases and J 4 bases, leaving 13 bases between the germline ends. Using reference TRBV7-2 and TRBJ1-1 for the parts outside the CDR3, the full variable domain is GAGVSQSPSNKVTEKGKDVELRCDPISGHTALYWYRQSLGQGLEFLIYFQGNSAPDKSGLPSDRFSAERTGGSVSTLTIQRTQQEDSAVYLCASSSLRGGTEAFFGQGTRLTVV.